This T cell receptor beta chain stems from a study of neurological immune-mediated disorders. Points from the study as a whole: The expanded clones of different subjects shared no CDR3 amino acid sequences (suggesting private repertoires in all groups). Multiple sclerosis was found to have the least TCR clonal expansion, below healthy controls, and HTLV-1-associated myelopathy the most.

Trimming left V 2 bases short and J 0 bases short, with 12 bases between. Germline V CDR1 and CDR2: SGHRS, YFSETQ. The CDR3 spans 16 residues. Synthesis of cDNA was performed by 5'RACE using 10-nucleotide random UMIs. The output of every sequencing run, over 160 million TCR-beta sequences, came from 15-18 subjects. MiXCR, run by TCRdb on the 5' RACE reads, gives a single entry per CDR3 protein. The repertoire has 45,000 or so distinct CDR3 sequences, 20% to 25% of them found once; the top ten carry around 4.2%. This clonotype was seen many times. No antigen is known for it. Time point: technical triplicate 3.

The chain combines TRBV5-1 with TRBJ1-3; D call uncertain. The receptor's source is a man in his 60s with HTLV-1-associated myelopathy (HAM/TSP). Sequenced sample: PBMCs. CDR3 residues: CASSFGPTLSGNTIYF. CDR3 sequence (DNA): TGCGCCAGCAGCTTCGGGCCTACCCTCTCTGGAAACACCATATATTTT.